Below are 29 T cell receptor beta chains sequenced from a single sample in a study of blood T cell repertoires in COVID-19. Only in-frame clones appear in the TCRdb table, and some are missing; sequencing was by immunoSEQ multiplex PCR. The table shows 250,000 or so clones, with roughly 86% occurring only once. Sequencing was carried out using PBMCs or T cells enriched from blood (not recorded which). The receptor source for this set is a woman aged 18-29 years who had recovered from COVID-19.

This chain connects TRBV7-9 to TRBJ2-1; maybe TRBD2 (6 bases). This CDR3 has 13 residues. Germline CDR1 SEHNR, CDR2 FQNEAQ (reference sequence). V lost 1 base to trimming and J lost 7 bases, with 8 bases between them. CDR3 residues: CASSLVAVNEQFF. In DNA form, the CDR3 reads TGTGCCAGCAGCTTAGTAGCGGTAAATGAGCAGTTCTTC.

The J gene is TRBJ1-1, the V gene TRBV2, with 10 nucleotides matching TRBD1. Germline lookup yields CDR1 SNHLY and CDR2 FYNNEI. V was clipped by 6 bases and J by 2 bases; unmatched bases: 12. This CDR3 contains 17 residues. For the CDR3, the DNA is TGTGCCAGCAGCGCCATTACGGGACAGGGGATCAACACTGAAGCTTTCTTT. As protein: CASSAITGQGINTEAFF. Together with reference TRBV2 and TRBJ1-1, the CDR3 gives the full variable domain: EPEVTQTPSHQVTQMGQEVILRCVPISNHLYFYWYRQILGQKVEFLVSFYNNEISEKSEIFDDQFSVERPDGSNFTLKIRSTKLEDSAMYFCASSAITGQGINTEAFFGQGTRLTVV.

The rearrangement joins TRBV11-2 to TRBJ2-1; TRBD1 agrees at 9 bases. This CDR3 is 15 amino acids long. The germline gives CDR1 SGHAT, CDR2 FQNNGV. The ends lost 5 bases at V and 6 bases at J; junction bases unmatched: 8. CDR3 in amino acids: CASSRRQGEGNEQFF. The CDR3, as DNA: TGTGCCAGCAGCAGACGACAGGGGGAGGGCAATGAGCAGTTCTTC.

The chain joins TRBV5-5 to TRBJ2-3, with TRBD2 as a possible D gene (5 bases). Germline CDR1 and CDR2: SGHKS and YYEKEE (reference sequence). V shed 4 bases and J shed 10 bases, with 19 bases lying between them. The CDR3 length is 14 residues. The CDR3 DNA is TGTGCCAGCAGCCATGATACCGGGATCCCGCCGCAGTATTTT. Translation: CASSHDTGIPPQYF.

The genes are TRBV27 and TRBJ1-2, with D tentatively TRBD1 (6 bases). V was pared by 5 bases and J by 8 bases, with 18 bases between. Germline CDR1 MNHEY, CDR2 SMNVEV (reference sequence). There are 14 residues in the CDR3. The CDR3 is CASSPGDRLGGYTF. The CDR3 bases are TGTGCCAGCAGTCCAGGGGACCGCCTTGGAGGCTACACCTTC.

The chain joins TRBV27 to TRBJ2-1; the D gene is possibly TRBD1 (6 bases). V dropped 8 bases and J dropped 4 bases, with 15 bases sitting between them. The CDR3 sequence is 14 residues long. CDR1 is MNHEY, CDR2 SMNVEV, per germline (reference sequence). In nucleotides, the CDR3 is TGTGCCAGCCGGTCCCAGGGGCCATACAATGAGCAGTTCTTC. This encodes CASRSQGPYNEQFF.

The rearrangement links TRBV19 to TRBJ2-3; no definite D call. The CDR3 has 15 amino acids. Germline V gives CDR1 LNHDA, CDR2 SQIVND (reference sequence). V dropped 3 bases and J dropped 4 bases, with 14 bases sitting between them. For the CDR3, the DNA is TGTGCCAGTAGTATTACAGTCGCAGTCGCAGATACGCAGTATTTT. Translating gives CASSITVAVADTQYF.

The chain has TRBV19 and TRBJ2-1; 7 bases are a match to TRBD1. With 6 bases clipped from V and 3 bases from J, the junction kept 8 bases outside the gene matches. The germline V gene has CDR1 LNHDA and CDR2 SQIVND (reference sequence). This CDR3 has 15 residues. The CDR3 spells CASRSQGTDYNEQFF. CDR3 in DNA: TGTGCCAGTAGGTCGCAGGGGACAGACTACAATGAGCAGTTCTTC.

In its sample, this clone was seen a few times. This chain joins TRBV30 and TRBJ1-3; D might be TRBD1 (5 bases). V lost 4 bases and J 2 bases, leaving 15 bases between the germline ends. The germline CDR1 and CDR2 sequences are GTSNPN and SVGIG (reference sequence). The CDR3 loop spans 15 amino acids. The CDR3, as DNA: TGTGCCTGGAAGTCAGGGCCAGGAACTGGAAACACCATATATTTT. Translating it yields CAWKSGPGTGNTIYF.

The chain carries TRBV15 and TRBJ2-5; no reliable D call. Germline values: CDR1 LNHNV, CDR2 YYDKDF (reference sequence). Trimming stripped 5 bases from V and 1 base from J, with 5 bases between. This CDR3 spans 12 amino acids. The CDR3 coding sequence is TGTGCCACCAGCCGGGTCCAAGAGACCCAGTACTTC. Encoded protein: CATSRVQETQYF. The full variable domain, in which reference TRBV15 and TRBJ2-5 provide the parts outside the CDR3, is DAMVIQNPRYQVTQFGKPVTLSCSQTLNHNVMYWYQQKSSQAPKLLFHYYDKDFNNEADTPDNFQSRRPNTSFCFLDIRSPGLGDTAMYLCATSRVQETQYFGPGTRLLVL.

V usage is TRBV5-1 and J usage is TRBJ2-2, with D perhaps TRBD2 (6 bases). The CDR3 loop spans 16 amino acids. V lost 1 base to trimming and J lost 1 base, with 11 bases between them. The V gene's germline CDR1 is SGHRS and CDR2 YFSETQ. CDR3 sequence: CASSLNRRGNTGELFF. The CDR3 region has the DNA TGCGCCAGCAGCTTGAATCGGCGGGGGAACACCGGGGAGCTGTTTTTT.

CDR3 nucleotides: TGTGCCAGCAGTATAGGGACAGGGGGGACTGAAGCTTTCTTT. Protein: CASSIGTGGTEAFF. This chain joins TRBV6-2 or TRBV6-3 and TRBJ1-1; 11 bases match TRBD1. V shed 5 bases, J shed 5 bases, and the junction held 4 bases outside the gene matches. There are 14 residues in the CDR3. Germline loops: CDR1 MNHEY, CDR2 SVGEGT.

DNA of the CDR3: TGTGCCAGCAGCCCACAAGGGGCGCCCACTGAAGCTTTCTTT. Translation: CASSPQGAPTEAFF. The chain links TRBV7-9 to TRBJ1-1; a weak D match, TRBD1 (5 bases). Trimming removed 5 bases from V and 4 bases from J, with 14 bases in between. This CDR3 region has 14 residues. CDR1 and CDR2 from the germline V gene are SEHNR and FQNEAQ (reference sequence).

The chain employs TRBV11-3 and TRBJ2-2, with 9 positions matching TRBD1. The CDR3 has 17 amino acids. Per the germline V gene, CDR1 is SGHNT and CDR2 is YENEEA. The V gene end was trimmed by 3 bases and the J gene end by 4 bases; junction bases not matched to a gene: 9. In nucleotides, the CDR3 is TGTGCCAGCAGCTTGACAGGGGGAAGTTCGACCACCGGGGAGCTGTTTTTT. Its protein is CASSLTGGSSTTGELFF.

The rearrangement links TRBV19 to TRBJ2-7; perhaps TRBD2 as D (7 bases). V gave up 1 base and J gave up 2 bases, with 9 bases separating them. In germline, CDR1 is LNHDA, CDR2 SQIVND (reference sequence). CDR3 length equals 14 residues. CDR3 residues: CASSIGGGPYEQYF. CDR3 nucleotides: TGTGCCAGTAGTATAGGGGGGGGGCCCTACGAGCAGTACTTC. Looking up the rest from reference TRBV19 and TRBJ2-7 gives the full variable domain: DGGITQSPKYLFRKEGQNVTLSCEQNLNHDAMYWYRQDPGQGLRLIYYSQIVNDFQKGDIAEGYSVSREKKESFPLTVTSAQKNPTAFYLCASSIGGGPYEQYFGPGTRLTVT.

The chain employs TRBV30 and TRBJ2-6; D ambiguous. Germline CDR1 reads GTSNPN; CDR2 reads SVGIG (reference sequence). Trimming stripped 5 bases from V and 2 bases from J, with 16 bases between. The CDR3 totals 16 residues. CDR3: CAWERPYRAGANVLTF. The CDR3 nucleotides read TGTGCCTGGGAAAGACCCTACCGGGCTGGGGCCAACGTCCTGACTTTC. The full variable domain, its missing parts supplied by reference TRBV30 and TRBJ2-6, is SQTIHQWPATLVQPVGSPLSLECTVEGTSNPNLYWYRQAAGRGLQLLFYSVGIGQISSEVPQNLSASRPQDRQFILSSKKLLLSDSGFYLCAWERPYRAGANVLTFGAGSRLTVL.

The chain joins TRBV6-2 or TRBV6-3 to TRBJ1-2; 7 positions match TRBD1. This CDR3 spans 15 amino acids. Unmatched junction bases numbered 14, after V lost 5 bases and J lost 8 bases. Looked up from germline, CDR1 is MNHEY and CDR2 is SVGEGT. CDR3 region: CASSAYRGSSWGYTF. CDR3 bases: TGTGCCAGCAGTGCGTACAGGGGCTCGTCGTGGGGCTACACCTTC.

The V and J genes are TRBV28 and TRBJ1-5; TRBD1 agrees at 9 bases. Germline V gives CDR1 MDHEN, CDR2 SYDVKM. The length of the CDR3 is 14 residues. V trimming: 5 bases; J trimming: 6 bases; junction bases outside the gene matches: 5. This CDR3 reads CASSLRQGGQPQHF. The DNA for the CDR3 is TGTGCCAGCAGTCTACGACAGGGGGGTCAGCCCCAGCATTTT. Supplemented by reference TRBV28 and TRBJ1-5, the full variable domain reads DVKVTQSSRYLVKRTGEKVFLECVQDMDHENMFWYRQDPGLGLRLIYFSYDVKMKEKGDIPEGYSVSREKKERFSLILESASTNQTSMYLCASSLRQGGQPQHFGDGTRLSIL.

CDR3 sequence (DNA): TGTGCCAGCAGCTTTACCCGACAGGGGACGAAAACTGAAGCTTTCTTT. Protein sequence: CASSFTRQGTKTEAFF. V gene TRBV27 combines with J gene TRBJ1-1, with 8 nucleotides matching TRBD1. CDR3 length equals 16 residues. Trimming removed 6 bases from V and 5 bases from J; junction bases left unmatched: 14. The germline V gene encodes CDR1 MNHEY and CDR2 SMNVEV (reference sequence).

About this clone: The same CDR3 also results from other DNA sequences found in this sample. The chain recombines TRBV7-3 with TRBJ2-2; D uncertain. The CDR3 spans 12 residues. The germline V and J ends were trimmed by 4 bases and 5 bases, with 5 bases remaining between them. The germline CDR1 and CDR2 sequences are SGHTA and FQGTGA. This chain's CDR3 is CASSSFTGELFF. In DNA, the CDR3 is TGTGCCAGCAGCTCCTTTACCGGGGAGCTGTTTTTT.

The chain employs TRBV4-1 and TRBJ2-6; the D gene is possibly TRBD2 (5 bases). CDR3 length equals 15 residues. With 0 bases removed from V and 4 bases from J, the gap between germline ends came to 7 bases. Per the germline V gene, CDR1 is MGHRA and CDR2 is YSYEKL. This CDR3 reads CASSQERAGANVLTF. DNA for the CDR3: TGCGCCAGCAGCCAAGAGAGGGCCGGGGCCAACGTCCTGACTTTC.

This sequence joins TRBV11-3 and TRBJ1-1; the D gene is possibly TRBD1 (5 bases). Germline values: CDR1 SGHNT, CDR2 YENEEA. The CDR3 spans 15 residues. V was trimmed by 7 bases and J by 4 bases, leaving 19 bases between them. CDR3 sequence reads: CASKGLGQAATEAFF. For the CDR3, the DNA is TGTGCCAGCAAGGGACTAGGGCAGGCCGCCACTGAAGCTTTCTTT. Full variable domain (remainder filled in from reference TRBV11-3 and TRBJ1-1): EAGVVQSPRYKIIEKKQPVAFWCNPISGHNTLYWYLQNLGQGPELLIRYENEEAVDDSQLPKDRFSAERLKGVDSTLKIQPAELGDSAVYLCASKGLGQAATEAFFGQGTRLTVV.

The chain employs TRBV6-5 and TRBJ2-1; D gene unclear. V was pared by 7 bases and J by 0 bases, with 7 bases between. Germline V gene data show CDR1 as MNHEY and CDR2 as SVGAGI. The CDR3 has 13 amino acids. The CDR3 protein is CASTTVSYNEQFF. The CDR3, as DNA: TGTGCCAGCACAACAGTCTCCTACAATGAGCAGTTCTTC.

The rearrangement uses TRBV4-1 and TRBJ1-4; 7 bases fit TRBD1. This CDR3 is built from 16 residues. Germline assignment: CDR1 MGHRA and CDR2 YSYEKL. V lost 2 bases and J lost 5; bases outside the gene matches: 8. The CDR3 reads CASSQRTPGQNEKLFF. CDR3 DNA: TGCGCCAGCAGCCAAAGAACACCGGGACAGAATGAAAAACTGTTTTTT.

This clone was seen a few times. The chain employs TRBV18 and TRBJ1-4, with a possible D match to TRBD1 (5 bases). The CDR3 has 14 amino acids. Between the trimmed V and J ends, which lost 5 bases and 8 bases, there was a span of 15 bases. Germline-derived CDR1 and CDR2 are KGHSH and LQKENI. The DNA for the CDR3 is TGTGCCAGCTCAACTGGGGCAGGGCTGGAAAAACTGTTTTTT. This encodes CASSTGAGLEKLFF. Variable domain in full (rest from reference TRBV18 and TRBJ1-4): NAGVMQNPRHLVRRRGQEARLRCSPMKGHSHVYWYRQLPEEGLKFMVYLQKENIIDESGMPKERFSAEFPKEGPSILRIQQVVRGDSAAYFCASSTGAGLEKLFFGSGTQLSVL.

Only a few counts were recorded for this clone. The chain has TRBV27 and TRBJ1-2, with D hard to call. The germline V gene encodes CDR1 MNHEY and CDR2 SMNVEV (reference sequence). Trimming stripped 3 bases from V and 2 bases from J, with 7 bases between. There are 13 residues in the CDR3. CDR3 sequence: CASSFYENYGYTF. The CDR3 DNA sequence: TGTGCCAGCAGTTTTTATGAGAACTATGGCTACACCTTC.

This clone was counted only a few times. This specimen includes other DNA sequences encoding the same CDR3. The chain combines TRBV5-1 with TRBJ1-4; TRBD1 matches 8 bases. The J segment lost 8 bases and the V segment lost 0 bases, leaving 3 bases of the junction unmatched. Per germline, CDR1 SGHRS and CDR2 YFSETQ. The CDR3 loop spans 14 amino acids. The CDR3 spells CASSLGTGREKLFF. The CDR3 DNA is TGCGCCAGCAGCTTGGGGACAGGGCGGGAAAAACTGTTTTTT.

The CDR3 loop reads CASSLSLRQGGNQPQHF. The CDR3 DNA follows: TGTGCCAGCAGCTTGTCTTTAAGACAGGGAGGCAATCAGCCCCAGCATTTT. The chain carries TRBV5-8 and TRBJ1-5, with 7 positions matching TRBD1. The CDR3 runs to 17 residues. V was pared by 1 base and J by 2 bases, with 9 bases of the junction left unmatched. Germline CDR1 SGHTS, CDR2 YDEGEE.

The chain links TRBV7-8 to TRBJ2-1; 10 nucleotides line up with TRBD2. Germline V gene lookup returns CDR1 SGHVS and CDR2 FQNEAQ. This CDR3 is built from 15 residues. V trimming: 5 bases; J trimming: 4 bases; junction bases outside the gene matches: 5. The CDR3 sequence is CASSHSGGQYNEQFF. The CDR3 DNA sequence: TGTGCCAGCAGCCATAGCGGGGGGCAATACAATGAGCAGTTCTTC.